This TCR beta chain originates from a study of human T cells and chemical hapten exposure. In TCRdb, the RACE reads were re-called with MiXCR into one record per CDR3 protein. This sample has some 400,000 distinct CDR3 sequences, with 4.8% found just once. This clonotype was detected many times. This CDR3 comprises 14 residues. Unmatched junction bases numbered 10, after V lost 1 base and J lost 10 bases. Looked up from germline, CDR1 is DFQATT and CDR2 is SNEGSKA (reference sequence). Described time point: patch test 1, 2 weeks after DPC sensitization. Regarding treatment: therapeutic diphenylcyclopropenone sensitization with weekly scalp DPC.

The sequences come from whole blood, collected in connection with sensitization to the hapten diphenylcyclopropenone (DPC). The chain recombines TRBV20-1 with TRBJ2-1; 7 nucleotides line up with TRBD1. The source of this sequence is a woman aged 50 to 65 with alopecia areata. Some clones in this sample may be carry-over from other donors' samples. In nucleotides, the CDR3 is TGCAGTGCTAGAGTCTCACAGGGGACGGGCGAGCAGTTCTTC. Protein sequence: CSARVSQGTGEQFF.